This record looks at one T cell receptor (beta chain) sequence and its context. The antigen remains unidentified. From germline, CDR1 is MGHDK and CDR2 SYGVNS. The CDR3 sequence is 15 residues long. V was cut by 8 bases and J by 1 base, with 16 bases left in between. Generated by immunoSEQ multiplex PCR, the TCRdb table keeps only in-frame clones and is missing some. The sample lists fewer than 45,000 clones; just under 90% were seen once. The data were obtained in a study of OX40 agonist ivuxolimab in advanced cancers. Looking at the study overall: One hepatocellular carcinoma and a couple of cutaneous melanoma patients partially responded. Regarding the study as a whole: Researchers report that CD8+ T cells had, on average, more expanded clones than CD4+. Dosing at 0.1 to 3.0 mg/kg was accompanied by clonal expansion of CD4+ and CD8+ blood T cells by week 6. Which antigen the expanded peripheral T cells recognized is unknown.

The sample consisted of CD4+ or CD8+ T cells sorted from blood, taken in a trial of the OX40 agonist ivuxolimab. The TCR was taken from an adult with an advanced solid tumor such as melanoma, head and neck, liver or kidney cancer. The rearrangement uses TRBV25-1 and TRBJ2-3, with D unresolved. In DNA, the CDR3 is TGTGCCAGCGTTTTATCTGGCGCGGGCACAGATACGCAGTATTTT. This encodes CASVLSGAGTDTQYF.